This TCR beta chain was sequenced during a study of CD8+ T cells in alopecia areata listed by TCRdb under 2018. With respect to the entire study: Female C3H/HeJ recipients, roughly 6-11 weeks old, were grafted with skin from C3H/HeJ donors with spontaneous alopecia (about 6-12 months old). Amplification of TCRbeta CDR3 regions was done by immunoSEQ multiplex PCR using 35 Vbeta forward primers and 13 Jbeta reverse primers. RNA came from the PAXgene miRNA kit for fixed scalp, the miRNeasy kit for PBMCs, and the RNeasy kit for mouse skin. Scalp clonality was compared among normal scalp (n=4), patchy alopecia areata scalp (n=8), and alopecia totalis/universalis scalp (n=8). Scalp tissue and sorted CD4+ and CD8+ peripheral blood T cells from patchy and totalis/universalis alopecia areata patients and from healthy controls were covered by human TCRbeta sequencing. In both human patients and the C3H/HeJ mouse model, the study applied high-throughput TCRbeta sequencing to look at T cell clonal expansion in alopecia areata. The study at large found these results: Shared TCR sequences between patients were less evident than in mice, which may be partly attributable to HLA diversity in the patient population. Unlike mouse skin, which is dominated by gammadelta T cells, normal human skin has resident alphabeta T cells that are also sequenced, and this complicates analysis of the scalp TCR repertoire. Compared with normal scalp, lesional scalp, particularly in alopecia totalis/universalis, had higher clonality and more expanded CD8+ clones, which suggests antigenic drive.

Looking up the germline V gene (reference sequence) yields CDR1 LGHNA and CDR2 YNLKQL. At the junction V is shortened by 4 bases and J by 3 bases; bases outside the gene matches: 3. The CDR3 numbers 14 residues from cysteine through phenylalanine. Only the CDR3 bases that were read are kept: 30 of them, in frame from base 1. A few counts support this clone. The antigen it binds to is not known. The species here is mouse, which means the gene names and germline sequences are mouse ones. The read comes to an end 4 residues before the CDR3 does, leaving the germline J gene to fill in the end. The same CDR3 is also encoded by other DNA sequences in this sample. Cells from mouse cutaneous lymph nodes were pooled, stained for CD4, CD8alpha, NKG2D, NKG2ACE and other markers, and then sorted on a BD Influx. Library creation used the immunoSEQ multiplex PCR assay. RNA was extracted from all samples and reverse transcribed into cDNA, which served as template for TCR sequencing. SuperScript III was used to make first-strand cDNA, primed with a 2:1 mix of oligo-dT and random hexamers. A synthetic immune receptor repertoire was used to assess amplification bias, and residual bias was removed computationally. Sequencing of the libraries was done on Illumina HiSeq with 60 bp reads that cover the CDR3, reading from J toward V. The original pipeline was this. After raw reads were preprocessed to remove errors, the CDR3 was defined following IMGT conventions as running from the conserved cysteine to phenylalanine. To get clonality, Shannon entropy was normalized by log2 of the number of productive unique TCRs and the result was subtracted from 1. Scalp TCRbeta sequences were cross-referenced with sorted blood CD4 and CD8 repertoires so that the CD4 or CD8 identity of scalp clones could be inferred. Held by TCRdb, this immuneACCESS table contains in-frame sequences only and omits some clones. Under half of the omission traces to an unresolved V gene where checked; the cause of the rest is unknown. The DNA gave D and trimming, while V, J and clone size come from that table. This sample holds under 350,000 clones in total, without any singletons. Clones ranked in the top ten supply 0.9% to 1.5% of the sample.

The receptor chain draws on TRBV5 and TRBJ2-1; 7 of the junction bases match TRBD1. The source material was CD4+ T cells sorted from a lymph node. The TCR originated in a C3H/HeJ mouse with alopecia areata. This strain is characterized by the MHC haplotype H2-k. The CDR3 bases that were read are TGTGCCAGCAGCCCTCGGGACAGCTATGCT. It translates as CASSPRDSYA. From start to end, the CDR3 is CASSPRDSYAEQFF.